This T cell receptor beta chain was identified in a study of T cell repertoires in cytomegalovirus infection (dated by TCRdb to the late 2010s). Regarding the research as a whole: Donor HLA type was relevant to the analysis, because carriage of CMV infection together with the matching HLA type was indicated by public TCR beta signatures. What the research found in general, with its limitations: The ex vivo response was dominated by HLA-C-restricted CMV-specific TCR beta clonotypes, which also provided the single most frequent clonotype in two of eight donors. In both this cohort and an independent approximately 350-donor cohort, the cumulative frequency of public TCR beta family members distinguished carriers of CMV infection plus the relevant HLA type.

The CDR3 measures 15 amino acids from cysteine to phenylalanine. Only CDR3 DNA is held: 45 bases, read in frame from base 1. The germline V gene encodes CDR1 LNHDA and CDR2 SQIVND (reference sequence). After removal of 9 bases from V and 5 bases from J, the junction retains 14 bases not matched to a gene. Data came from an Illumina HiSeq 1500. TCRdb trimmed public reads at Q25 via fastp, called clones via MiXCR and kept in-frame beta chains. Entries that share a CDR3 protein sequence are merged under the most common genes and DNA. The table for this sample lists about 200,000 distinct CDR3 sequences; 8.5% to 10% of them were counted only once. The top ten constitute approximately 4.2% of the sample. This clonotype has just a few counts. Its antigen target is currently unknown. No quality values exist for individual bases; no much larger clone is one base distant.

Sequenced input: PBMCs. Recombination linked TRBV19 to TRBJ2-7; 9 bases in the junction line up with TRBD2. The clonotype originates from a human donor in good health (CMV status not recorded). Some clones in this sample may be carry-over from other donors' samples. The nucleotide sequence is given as TGTGCCAGCACTCCGCGTAGCGGGAGCCCCAACGAGCAGTACTTC. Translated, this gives CASTPRSGSPNEQYF.